A selection of T cell receptor beta chains follows, all from one sample in a study of blood T cell repertoires in COVID-19. The method was immunoSEQ multiplex PCR; TCRdb's version includes in-frame clones alone and lacks a portion of them. In the table there are over 200,000 clones, around 88% of which are singletons. Sequenced material: peripheral blood. Every receptor here comes from a man of 80 years or more with acute or convalescent COVID-19. CDR3s include the opening cysteine and the closing phenylalanine or tryptophan. A D gene is named only where the DNA matches it firmly. Clone size is shown for a subset of rows, as once, few, many or a class of expanded clone.

V	size	D	J	length	CDR3	DNA
TRBV18	many	TRBD1	TRBJ1-3	16	CASSPGTGASGNTIYF	TGTGCCAGCTCACCAGGGACAGGGGCATCTGGAAACACCATATATTTT
TRBV2	few	TRBD1	TRBJ1-6	15	CASSSGQGINSPLHF	TGTGCCAGCAGTAGCGGACAGGGGATTAATTCACCCCTCCACTTT
TRBV5-4	NA	NA	TRBJ2-2	15	CASTPGVLGTGELFF	TGTGCCAGCACTCCAGGGGTTTTGGGCACCGGGGAGCTGTTTTTT
TRBV24-1	NA	NA	TRBJ2-1	15	CATSDPDGGGNEQFF	TGTGCCACCAGTGACCCCGACGGAGGAGGTAATGAGCAGTTCTTC
TRBV12-3/TRBV12-4	NA	NA	TRBJ2-1	13	CASSLVIGGEQFF	TGTGCCAGCAGTTTAGTTATAGGAGGTGAGCAGTTCTTC
TRBV3-1/TRBV3-2	NA	TRBD1	TRBJ1-2	16	CASSHMTGVNYRGYTF	TGTGCCAGCAGCCACATGACAGGGGTGAACTATCGGGGCTACACCTTC
TRBV3-1/TRBV3-2	NA	NA	TRBJ1-2	14	CASSRDMGLSGYTF	TGTGCCAGCAGCCGGGATATGGGACTCTCTGGCTACACCTTC
TRBV5-1	NA	NA	TRBJ1-4	19	CASSTGRGNTGATNEKLFF	TGCGCCAGCAGCACAGGCCGCGGAAATACGGGTGCAACTAATGAAAAACTGTTTTTT
TRBV18	NA	NA	TRBJ2-7	14	CASSPLQDTYEQYF	TGTGCCAGCTCACCCTTGCAGGACACATACGAGCAGTACTTC
TRBV30	NA	NA	TRBJ2-2	12	CAWSGNTGELFF	TGTGCCTGGAGCGGGAACACCGGGGAGCTGTTTTTT
TRBV5-1	NA	TRBD1	TRBJ1-6	18	CASSPGQDPSRYNSPLHF	TGCGCCAGCAGCCCCGGACAGGACCCCTCACGCTATAATTCACCCCTCCACTTT
TRBV5-4	once	TRBD2	TRBJ2-5	15	CASSGSGRAGETQYF	TGTGCCAGCAGCGGGAGCGGGAGGGCCGGGGAGACCCAGTACTTC
TRBV7-3	once	TRBD2	TRBJ2-1	15	CASSPGLAAYNEQFF	TGTGCCAGCAGCCCGGGACTAGCGGCATACAATGAGCAGTTCTTC
TRBV7-6	NA	NA	TRBJ2-5	13	CASSHLEEETQYF	TGTGCCAGCAGCCATCTAGAAGAAGAGACCCAGTACTTC
TRBV4-1	NA	TRBD1	TRBJ1-4	16	CASSQSSGTVNEKLFF	TGCGCCAGCAGCCAAAGTTCCGGGACAGTGAATGAAAAACTGTTTTTT
TRBV5-1	NA	NA	TRBJ2-1	14	CASSLATEYNEQFF	TGCGCCAGCAGCTTGGCTACCGAGTACAATGAGCAGTTCTTC
TRBV28	NA	NA	TRBJ2-1	13	CASSFAEGNEQFF	TGTGCCAGCAGTTTCGCCGAGGGCAATGAGCAGTTCTTC
TRBV4-1	NA	TRBD2	TRBJ2-7	13	CASSQSSGSEQYF	TGCGCCAGCAGCCAAAGTAGCGGGAGTGAGCAGTACTTC
TRBV6-2/TRBV6-3	NA	TRBD2	TRBJ2-1	15	CASSRAGGTYNEQFF	TGTGCCAGCAGCCGAGCGGGAGGAACCTACAATGAGCAGTTCTTC
TRBV7-2	NA	NA	TRBJ1-6	14	CASSVGQYNSPLHF	TGTGCCAGCAGCGTAGGACAGTATAATTCACCCCTCCACTTT
TRBV19	NA	NA	TRBJ2-4	15	CASIYRRGGKNIQYF	TGTGCCAGTATTTATCGGCGAGGGGGCAAAAACATTCAGTACTTC
TRBV9	NA	TRBD2	TRBJ2-1	15	CASNHPVAGGNEQFF	TGTGCCAGCAACCATCCGGTCGCGGGGGGCAATGAGCAGTTCTTC
TRBV7-2	NA	TRBD2	TRBJ2-7	14	CASSLELAGGEQYF	TGTGCCAGCAGCTTAGAACTAGCGGGGGGCGAGCAGTACTTC
TRBV3-1/TRBV3-2	NA	NA	TRBJ1-3	13	CASSLRSGNTIYF	TGTGCCAGCAGTCTCCGCTCTGGAAACACCATATATTTT
TRBV3-1/TRBV3-2	NA	NA	TRBJ2-1	17	CASSQEVRAATYNEQFF	TGTGCCAGCAGCCAAGAAGTTCGAGCTGCAACTTACAATGAGCAGTTCTTC
TRBV2	NA	NA	TRBJ1-2	15	CASRDNPAQGYGYTF	TGTGCCAGCAGGGACAACCCGGCCCAAGGCTATGGCTACACCTTC
TRBV10-1	NA	NA	TRBJ1-2	13	CASSESQGYGYTF	TGCGCCAGCAGTGAGTCGCAGGGCTATGGCTACACCTTC
TRBV28	NA	NA	TRBJ2-2	14	CASSLPRGTGELFF	TGTGCCAGCAGTTTGCCCAGGGGTACCGGGGAGCTGTTTTTT
TRBV9	NA	NA	TRBJ2-5	12	CASSVAGETQYF	TGTGCCAGCAGCGTAGCGGGGGAGACCCAGTACTTC
TRBV6-1	NA	TRBD1	TRBJ1-5	16	CASSGPGQGKGQPQHF	TGTGCCAGCAGTGGACCGGGACAGGGAAAAGGCCAGCCCCAGCATTTT
TRBV29-1	once	NA	TRBJ2-7	11	CSVHGLYEQYF	TGCAGCGTTCACGGACTGTACGAGCAGTACTTC
TRBV14	NA	NA	TRBJ2-4	16	CASSQAHMEPKNIQYF	TGTGCCAGCAGCCAAGCGCATATGGAGCCCAAAAACATTCAGTACTTC
TRBV3-1/TRBV3-2	NA	NA	TRBJ1-4	14	CASSPIQGSEKLFF	TGTGCCAGCAGCCCTATCCAGGGTTCTGAAAAACTGTTTTTT
TRBV2	NA	TRBD2	TRBJ2-7	14	CASSQTSEAYEQYF	TGTGCCAGCAGTCAGACTAGCGAAGCCTACGAGCAGTACTTC
TRBV6-6	NA	TRBD2	TRBJ2-1	17	CASSPSTTSGSGHEQFF	TGTGCCAGCAGTCCCTCGACCACTAGCGGGAGTGGCCATGAGCAGTTCTTC
TRBV28	NA	NA	TRBJ1-2	15	CASSFLDRSNYGYTF	TGTGCCAGCAGTTTCCTCGACAGGTCTAACTATGGCTACACCTTC
TRBV7-9	NA	NA	TRBJ2-3	15	CASSLAKAVTDTQYF	TGTGCCAGCAGCTTAGCTAAGGCGGTCACAGATACGCAGTATTTT
TRBV2	NA	TRBD1	TRBJ1-1	15	CASRPGTGLHTEAFF	TGTGCCAGCAGACCCGGGACAGGGTTGCACACTGAAGCTTTCTTT
TRBV7-3	NA	NA	TRBJ2-2	15	CASSFEGVQTGELFF	TGTGCCAGCAGCTTCGAGGGGGTTCAGACCGGGGAGCTGTTTTTT
TRBV18	once	NA	TRBJ1-4	14	CASSPRQTNEKLFF	TGTGCCAGCTCACCGCGCCAAACTAATGAAAAACTGTTTTTT
TRBV29-1	NA	NA	TRBJ1-3	14	CSVEDMHSGGTIYF	TGCAGCGTTGAAGATATGCACTCCGGGGGTACCATATATTTT
TRBV3-1/TRBV3-2	NA	TRBD2	TRBJ2-1	17	CASSSWTSGLSYNEQFF	TGTGCCAGCAGCTCGTGGACTAGCGGGCTCTCCTACAATGAGCAGTTCTTC
TRBV6-5	few	NA	TRBJ2-7	15	CASSYLRGSSYEQYF	TGTGCCAGCAGTTACTTGCGAGGGAGCTCCTACGAGCAGTACTTC
TRBV2	once	TRBD2	TRBJ2-1	15	CASSESSGSYNEQFF	TGTGCCAGCAGTGAATCTAGCGGGAGCTACAATGAGCAGTTCTTC
TRBV7-3	NA	TRBD2	TRBJ2-2	16	CASSLNAGVVAGELFF	TGTGCCAGCAGCTTAAATGCGGGAGTTGTCGCCGGGGAGCTGTTTTTT
TRBV28	NA	NA	TRBJ1-5	16	CASSFPGLRSNQPQHF	TGTGCCAGCAGTTTTCCCGGACTGCGGAGCAATCAGCCCCAGCATTTT
TRBV16	NA	NA	TRBJ2-7	15	CASSQLGQRAYEQYF	TGTGCCAGCAGCCAATTGGGACAGCGGGCTTACGAGCAGTACTTC
TRBV19	NA	TRBD1	TRBJ2-5	14	CASNVNRGQETQYF	TGTGCCAGTAACGTTAACAGGGGGCAAGAGACCCAGTACTTC
TRBV27	NA	TRBD2	TRBJ2-3	16	CASSTYSGSGTDTQYF	TGTGCCAGCAGTACCTATAGCGGGAGTGGCACAGATACGCAGTATTTT
TRBV28	NA	NA	TRBJ2-6	15	CATTGGAEGANVLTF	TGTGCCACCACAGGAGGGGCGGAAGGGGCCAACGTCCTGACTTTC
TRBV18	once	NA	TRBJ1-5	15	CASSPEGSLLQPQHF	TGTGCCAGCTCACCTGAGGGTTCCCTGCTTCAGCCCCAGCATTTT
TRBV11-2	NA	NA	TRBJ1-2	16	CASSLERRGSPYGYTF	TGTGCCAGCAGCTTAGAGAGGAGGGGTTCTCCTTATGGCTACACCTTC
TRBV24-1	NA	NA	TRBJ2-3	14	CATSDYRVTDTQYF	TGTGCCACCAGTGATTACCGAGTGACAGATACGCAGTATTTT
TRBV5-1	NA	NA	TRBJ2-2	17	CASSLTGGQINTGELFF	TGCGCCAGCAGCTTGACTGGAGGCCAGATAAACACCGGGGAGCTGTTTTTT
TRBV18	NA	NA	TRBJ2-5	15	CASSPNLVDQETQYF	TGTGCCAGCTCGCCAAACCTGGTAGATCAAGAGACCCAGTACTTC
TRBV6-1	NA	NA	TRBJ2-7	14	CASSDSGLTYEQYF	TGTGCCAGCAGTGATAGTGGTCTGACCTACGAGCAGTACTTC
TRBV11-2	few	TRBD2	TRBJ2-1	17	CASSSSPGLAGGHEQFF	TGTGCCAGCAGCTCGTCACCCGGACTAGCGGGGGGGCATGAGCAGTTCTTC
TRBV5-1	few	NA	TRBJ2-1	18	CASSLEQGKALSYNEQFF	TGCGCCAGCAGCTTGGAGCAGGGCAAAGCTCTGAGTTACAATGAGCAGTTCTTC
TRBV6-5	NA	NA	TRBJ2-7	14	CASSYAAGRYEQYF	TGTGCCAGCAGTTACGCCGCAGGGAGGTACGAGCAGTACTTC
TRBV4-1	NA	TRBD1	TRBJ2-3	16	CASSQSGTGLSDTQYF	TGCGCCAGCAGCCAGAGCGGGACAGGGCTGTCAGATACGCAGTATTTT